This TCR beta chain was retrieved from a study of blood T cell repertoires in COVID-19. On the study more broadly: COVID-19 samples collected from the United States, Italy and Spain covered acute and convalescent phases.

Authors' processing steps: The authors estimated nucleated cell counts from reference gene primer amplification. The data were produced by immunoSEQ multiplex PCR, yet TCRdb's version contains in-frame clones alone and is incomplete. That table gives V, J and clone size, and the DNA gave D and trimming. Among more than 95,000 clones listed, 65% to 90% were seen once. The V end was cut by 0 bases, the J end by 2 bases, with 11 bases between. The CDR3 is 16 amino acids. Germline CDR1 and CDR2: KGHSH and LQKENI. The TCR originated in a man at least 80 years old with active or convalescent COVID-19. Input material: peripheral blood. This chain connects TRBV18 to TRBJ1-5; unclear D gene. CDR3 bases: TGTGCCAGCTCACCACCTGGCAGGAGGGGCAATCAGCCCCAGCATTTT. The encoded protein is CASSPPGRRGNQPQHF.